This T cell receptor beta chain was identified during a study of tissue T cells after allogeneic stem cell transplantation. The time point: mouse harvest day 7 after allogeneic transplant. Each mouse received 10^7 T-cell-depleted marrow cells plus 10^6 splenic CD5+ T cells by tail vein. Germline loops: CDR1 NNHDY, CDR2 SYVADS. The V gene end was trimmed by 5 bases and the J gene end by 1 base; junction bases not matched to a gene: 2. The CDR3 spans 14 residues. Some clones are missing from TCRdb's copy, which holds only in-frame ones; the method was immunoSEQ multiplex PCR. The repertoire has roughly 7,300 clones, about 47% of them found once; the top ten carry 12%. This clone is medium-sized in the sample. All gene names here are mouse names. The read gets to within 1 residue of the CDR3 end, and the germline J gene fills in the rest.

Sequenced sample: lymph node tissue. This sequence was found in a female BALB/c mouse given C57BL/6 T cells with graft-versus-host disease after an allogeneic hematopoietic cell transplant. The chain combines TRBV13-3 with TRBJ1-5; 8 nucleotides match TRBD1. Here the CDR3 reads CASSDRGNNQAPLF. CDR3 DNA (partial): TGTGCCAGCAGCGACAGGGGAAACAACCAGGCTCCGCTT.